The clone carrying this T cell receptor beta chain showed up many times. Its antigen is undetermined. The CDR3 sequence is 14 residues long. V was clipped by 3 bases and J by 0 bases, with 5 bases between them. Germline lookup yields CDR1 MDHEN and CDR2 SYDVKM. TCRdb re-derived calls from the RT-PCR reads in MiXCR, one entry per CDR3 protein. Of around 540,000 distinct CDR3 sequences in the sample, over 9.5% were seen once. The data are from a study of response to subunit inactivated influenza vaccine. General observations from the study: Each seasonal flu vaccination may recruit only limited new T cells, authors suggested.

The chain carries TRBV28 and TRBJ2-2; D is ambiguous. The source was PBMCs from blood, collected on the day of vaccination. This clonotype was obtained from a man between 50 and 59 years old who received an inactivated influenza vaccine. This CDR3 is CASSLVANTGELFF. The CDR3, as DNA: TGTGCCAGCAGTTTGGTTGCGAACACCGGGGAGCTGTTTTTT.